Listed below are T cell receptor beta chains from one sample, sequenced in a study of cytomegalovirus exposure and HLA in healthy donors. Sequenced by immunoSEQ multiplex PCR; TCRdb stores in-frame clones only, minus some. Of around 190,000 clones in the sample, approximately 79% are singletons; the top ten hold 1.6%. Material for sequencing was PBMCs. These receptor sequences come from a woman aged 18-35 years in good health and CMV-seronegative. The CDR3 runs from the conserved cysteine through the conserved F or W. Each record gives: J gene, V gene, clone size, D gene, CDR3 protein, CDR3 DNA. D genes are given only for firm matches. A clone size is listed for some rows: how often the clone was seen (once, few, many), or a class if it is expanded.

>TRBJ1-5|TRBV6-1|few|.
CASSPTRDQPQHF
TGTGCCAGCAGTCCCACGAGGGATCAGCCCCAGCATTTT
>TRBJ2-2|TRBV29-1|.|.
CSVKDRRNTGELFF
TGCAGCGTCAAGGACAGACGGAACACCGGGGAGCTGTTTTTT
>TRBJ2-7|TRBV5-1|.|TRBD2
CASSRGTSGRANEQYF
TGCGCCAGCAGCCGAGGGACTAGCGGGAGGGCCAACGAGCAGTACTTC
>TRBJ2-3|TRBV10-2|few|TRBD1
CASSGQGYTDTQYF
TGCGCCAGCAGCGGACAGGGGTACACAGATACGCAGTATTTT
>TRBJ2-5|TRBV11-3|once|.
CASSLGTGRETQYF
TGTGCCAGCAGCTTAGGTACAGGGCGGGAGACCCAGTACTTC
>TRBJ2-7|TRBV10-3|.|.
CATADKSYEQYF
TGTGCCACCGCGGACAAATCCTACGAGCAGTACTTC
>TRBJ2-3|TRBV27|.|TRBD2
CASSLSGSWTDTQYF
TGTGCCAGCAGCCTTAGCGGGAGTTGGACAGATACGCAGTATTTT
>TRBJ2-7|TRBV7-6|.|.
CASSSEGSYEQYF
TGTGCCAGCAGCTCCGAGGGCTCCTACGAGCAGTACTTC
>TRBJ2-1|TRBV7-3|.|TRBD2
CASSLLAGALQGHNEQFF
TGTGCCAGCAGCTTGCTAGCGGGGGCCCTCCAAGGGCACAATGAGCAGTTCTTC
>TRBJ2-7|TRBV28|.|.
CASSLLGLNYEQYF
TGTGCCAGCAGTTTACTCGGTCTCAACTACGAGCAGTACTTC
>TRBJ1-3|TRBV11-2|.|.
CASSLIARTGNTIYF
TGTGCCAGCAGCTTAATAGCTAGGACTGGAAACACCATATATTTT
>TRBJ1-5|TRBV10-2|few|TRBD1
CATLQGVNQPQHF
TGCGCCACCTTACAGGGGGTAAATCAGCCCCAGCATTTT
>TRBJ1-1|TRBV5-1|.|.
CASSLDGRNTEAFF
TGCGCCAGCAGCTTGGATGGCAGGAACACTGAAGCTTTCTTT
>TRBJ2-7|TRBV5-1|.|TRBD2
CASSETSASLGEQYF
TGCGCCAGCAGCGAGACTAGCGCGTCGTTAGGCGAGCAGTACTTC
>TRBJ2-3|TRBV7-3|few|TRBD2
CASSARGAGTDTQYF
TGTGCCAGCAGCGCGCGGGGGGCGGGCACAGATACGCAGTATTTT
>TRBJ2-7|TRBV10-3|.|TRBD2
CAISSGGVPYEQYF
TGTGCCATCAGCTCCGGGGGGGTCCCCTACGAGCAGTACTTC
>TRBJ2-2|TRBV4-3|once|TRBD2
CASSQAGTSGRAVRTGELFF
TGCGCCAGCAGCCAAGCCGGGACTAGCGGGAGGGCCGTTAGAACCGGGGAGCTGTTTTTT
>TRBJ2-1|TRBV11-3|once|.
CASSFGGPYNEQFF
TGTGCCAGCAGCTTCGGGGGACCCTACAATGAGCAGTTCTTC
>TRBJ2-1|TRBV7-9|.|TRBD2
CASTGAGGTLEEQFF
TGTGCCAGCACGGGAGCGGGGGGTACTCTCGAAGAGCAGTTCTTC
>TRBJ1-2|TRBV30|.|TRBD1
CAWYTGAYGYTF
TGTGCCTGGTATACAGGGGCCTATGGCTACACCTTC
>TRBJ2-1|TRBV5-1|.|.
CASSLRDTHNEQFF
TGCGCCAGCAGCTTACGGGACACCCACAATGAGCAGTTCTTC
>TRBJ2-7|TRBV6-5|once|.
CASSSRYRIHEQYF
TGTGCCAGCAGTTCCAGGTATCGGATCCACGAGCAGTACTTC
>TRBJ1-5|TRBV6-1|few|.
CASSEGTDSNQPQHF
TGTGCCAGCAGTGAAGGGACTGATAGCAATCAGCCCCAGCATTTT
>TRBJ2-3|TRBV9|.|.
CASSVVAAGLYYSTDTQYF
TGTGCCAGCAGCGTAGTCGCAGCGGGCCTGTATTATAGCACAGATACGCAGTATTTT
>TRBJ1-1|TRBV10-3|.|.
CAIREGHAEAFF
TGTGCCATCAGAGAGGGGCACGCTGAAGCTTTCTTT
>TRBJ2-7|TRBV28|.|TRBD1
CASLGQGLAGEQYF
TGTGCCAGCCTGGGACAGGGCCTCGCGGGGGAGCAGTACTTC
>TRBJ1-3|TRBV25-1|.|.
CASSVVSGNTIYF
TGTGCCAGCAGTGTCGTGTCGGGAAACACCATATATTTT
>TRBJ1-3|TRBV6-5|.|.
CASRATGYAGNTIYF
TGTGCCAGCAGAGCCACAGGGTACGCTGGAAACACCATATATTTT
>TRBJ2-5|TRBV5-1|.|TRBD1
CASSGGLGQGVETQYF
TGCGCCAGCAGCGGTGGTCTAGGACAGGGAGTAGAGACCCAGTACTTC
>TRBJ2-5|TRBV2|few|TRBD2
CASRILAGWETQYF
TGTGCCAGCCGCATACTAGCGGGATGGGAGACCCAGTACTTC
>TRBJ2-7|TRBV7-8|.|.
CASSDGFGGVYEQYF
TGTGCCAGCAGTGATGGGTTTGGAGGAGTCTACGAGCAGTACTTC
>TRBJ1-2|TRBV7-6|.|.
CASSPPSDGYTF
TGTGCCAGCAGCCCCCCGTCGGATGGCTACACCTTC
>TRBJ2-2|TRBV28|.|.
CASSLKRRRGTGELFF
TGTGCCAGCAGTTTAAAAAGGAGGCGGGGCACCGGGGAGCTGTTTTTT
>TRBJ1-1|TRBV9|.|TRBD1
CASSVGHTGVEAFF
TGTGCCAGCAGCGTAGGCCATACAGGGGTTGAAGCTTTCTTT
>TRBJ2-3|TRBV5-4|.|TRBD2
CASTRTSGRGTDTQYF
TGTGCCAGCACCAGGACTAGCGGGAGGGGCACAGATACGCAGTATTTT
>TRBJ2-7|TRBV20-1|.|.
CSARTHYEQYF
TGCAGTGCTAGGACTCATTACGAGCAGTACTTC
>TRBJ1-6|TRBV28|.|.
CASSLPTTSSYNSPLHF
TGTGCCAGCAGTTTACCTACCACGAGCTCCTATAATTCACCCCTCCACTTT
>TRBJ2-5|TRBV5-4|.|TRBD1
CASSPRTGRSETQYF
TGTGCCAGCAGCCCCAGGACAGGGCGGTCAGAGACCCAGTACTTC
>TRBJ2-1|TRBV5-5|.|TRBD2
CASSRGLSSSYNEQFF
TGTGCCAGCAGCAGGGGACTATCGAGCTCCTACAATGAGCAGTTCTTC
>TRBJ2-5|TRBV9|few|TRBD2
CASSSGTEETQYF
TGTGCCAGCAGCAGCGGGACGGAAGAGACCCAGTACTTC
>TRBJ2-1|TRBV30|.|TRBD2
CAWSLSGRLQFF
TGTGCCTGGAGTCTTAGCGGGAGGTTGCAGTTCTTC
>TRBJ1-4|TRBV7-8|.|TRBD1
CASRGIGTETNEKLFF
TGTGCCAGCAGAGGTATAGGGACAGAGACTAATGAAAAACTGTTTTTT
>TRBJ2-3|TRBV6-5|.|.
CATHSGFLTDTQYF
TGTGCCACACATTCAGGGTTTCTCACAGATACGCAGTATTTT
>TRBJ1-6|TRBV7-3|.|.
CASSLRNGSPLHF
TGTGCCAGCAGCTTACGAAACGGGTCACCCCTCCACTTT
>TRBJ1-6|TRBV27|once|TRBD1
CASSPTGEGKNSPLHF
TGTGCCAGCAGTCCGACAGGGGAAGGGAAGAATTCACCCCTCCACTTT
>TRBJ2-7|TRBV13|.|.
CASSLKRDIKYEQYF
TGTGCCAGCAGCCTCAAACGGGACATAAAATACGAGCAGTACTTC
>TRBJ2-1|TRBV10-2|.|.
CASSGTRRLLDEQFF
TGCGCCAGCAGTGGAACTAGGAGACTTCTGGATGAGCAGTTCTTC
>TRBJ2-1|TRBV30|.|TRBD2
CAWSSWVAGGNEQFF
TGTGCCTGGAGTTCGTGGGTAGCGGGAGGGAATGAGCAGTTCTTC
>TRBJ2-6|TRBV9|once|.
CASSARSSGANVLTF
TGTGCCAGCAGCGCTCGTTCCTCTGGGGCCAACGTCCTGACTTTC
>TRBJ1-1|TRBV15|.|.
CATSRDPGNTEAFF
TGTGCCACCAGCAGAGACCCAGGGAACACTGAAGCTTTCTTT
>TRBJ1-1|TRBV7-9|.|TRBD1
CASSFGTGDTEAFF
TGTGCCAGCAGCTTCGGGACAGGGGACACTGAAGCTTTCTTT
>TRBJ1-4|TRBV7-2|once|TRBD1
CASSYQGDRVYSLEKLFF
TGTGCCAGCAGCTACCAGGGGGACAGGGTTTATAGCCTGGAAAAACTGTTTTTT
>TRBJ2-2|TRBV6-1|few|TRBD2
CASLTSGNTGELFF
TGTGCCAGTCTGACTAGCGGGAACACCGGGGAGCTGTTTTTT
>TRBJ2-2|TRBV4-2|.|.
CASSQDSRASNTGELFF
TGTGCCAGCAGCCAAGATTCCCGAGCGTCGAACACCGGGGAGCTGTTTTTT
>TRBJ2-5|TRBV11-3|.|TRBD1
CASSRDREETQYF
TGTGCCAGCAGCCGCGACAGGGAAGAGACCCAGTACTTC
>TRBJ2-1|TRBV2|few|TRBD1
CASSGDRGREQFF
TGTGCCAGCAGCGGGGACAGGGGGCGCGAGCAGTTCTTC
>TRBJ1-1|TRBV14|.|TRBD1
CASSQGSGTGLGGEAFF
TGTGCCAGCAGCCAAGGGTCTGGGACAGGACTTGGGGGTGAAGCTTTCTTT
>TRBJ1-6|TRBV4-1|.|TRBD1
CASSPIGGGEYSPLHF
TGCGCCAGCAGCCCCATAGGAGGGGGCGAGTATTCACCCCTCCACTTT